Presented here are 14 T cell receptor beta chains from one specimen sequenced in a study of shared clonotypes between healthy human individuals. TCRdb's copy holds only in-frame clones and misses some; the assay was immunoSEQ multiplex PCR. The repertoire holds millions of clones, with 85% to 95% as singletons. The sample was naive CD4+ T cells sorted from blood. Sample subset: CD45RA+ positively selected. Receptors originate from a man between 18 and 29 years old in good health.

This clone was found once. The same CDR3 is also encoded by other DNA sequences in this sample. The chain has TRBV27 and TRBJ2-5, with D possibly matching TRBD2 (6 bases). The V end lost 1 base, the J end lost 4 bases, and 10 bases lay between the germline ends. The germline V gene encodes CDR1 MNHEY and CDR2 SMNVEV (reference sequence). The CDR3 runs 14 residues. The CDR3 is CASSLFGGGETQYF. In DNA, the CDR3 is TGTGCCAGCAGTTTATTTGGGGGAGGAGAGACCCAGTACTTC.

The chain has TRBV12-5 and TRBJ2-2; 8 nucleotides line up with TRBD2. This CDR3 has 15 amino acids. Germline V CDR1 and CDR2: LGHNT, FRNRAP. CDR3 in DNA: TGTGTATCCGGGACTAGATCTTTAAACACCGGGGAGCTGTTTTTT. It specifies CVSGTRSLNTGELFF.

The chain joins TRBV27 to TRBJ1-1; TRBD1 is a possible D gene (5 bases). The CDR3 is 14 residues long. Germline assignment: CDR1 MNHEY and CDR2 SMNVEV (reference sequence). With 4 bases removed from V and 0 bases from J, the gap between germline ends came to 9 bases. CDR3 amino acids: CASSSGGVNTEAFF. In nucleotides, the CDR3 is TGTGCCAGCAGTTCGGGGGGAGTGAACACTGAAGCTTTCTTT.

This chain links TRBV7-9 with TRBJ1-4; TRBD1 aligns across 10 bases. The J call may be faulty, since TRBJ2-2 better matches the DNA end. Germline CDR1 is SEHNR and CDR2 is FQNEAQ (reference sequence). The CDR3 totals 16 residues. CDR3 nucleotides: TGTGCCAGCAGCCCAGGGGACAGGGGCCAAACCTCGGAGCTGTTTTTT. Translated, it gives CASSPGDRGQTSELFF.

The chain links TRBV6-5 to TRBJ2-1, with a weak D call TRBD1 (6 bases). Trimming shortened V by 6 bases and J by 8 bases, and 14 bases separated the two germline ends. There are 13 residues in the CDR3. The V gene's germline CDR1 is MNHEY and CDR2 SVGAGI. The CDR3 loop reads CASSLRGFDEQFF. DNA of the CDR3: TGTGCCAGCAGCCTTAGGGGGTTCGATGAGCAGTTCTTC.

The CDR3 reads CASSLGGTSVDEQFF. CDR3 sequence (DNA): TGTGCCAGCAGCCTGGGGGGGACTAGTGTGGATGAGCAGTTCTTC. The V call is TRBV5-4, the J call TRBJ2-1, with 8 bases aligning to TRBD2. The CDR3 spans 15 residues. V dropped 4 bases and J dropped 8; count of bases not matched to a gene: 11. Per the germline V gene, CDR1 is SGHNT and CDR2 is YYREEE (reference sequence).

This clone turned up a few times. V gene TRBV30 combines with J gene TRBJ2-7; 9 positions agree with TRBD2. V shed 4 bases, J shed 6 bases, and the junction held 7 bases outside the gene matches. The CDR3 length is 13 residues. Germline CDR1 GTSNPN, CDR2 SVGIG (reference sequence). The CDR3 bases are TGTGCCTGGACTAGCGGGACCCCCTCCGAGCAGTACTTC. This translates into CAWTSGTPSEQYF.

This chain links TRBV18 with TRBJ2-7, with TRBD1 as a possible D gene (5 bases). This CDR3 is 15 amino acids long. The germline V gene encodes CDR1 KGHSH and CDR2 LQKENI. Between the trimmed V and J ends, which lost 2 bases and 5 bases, there was a span of 16 bases. In DNA form, the CDR3 reads TGTGCCAGCTCACCAGGGGCAGGGAACAGTAACGAGCAGTACTTC. It encodes CASSPGAGNSNEQYF.

The chain links TRBV7-8 to TRBJ2-2; 8 nucleotides agree with TRBD1. CDR1 SGHVS and CDR2 FQNEAQ come from the germline V gene. Trimming took 6 bases from V and 1 from J; bases not matched to a gene: 7. The CDR3 runs 16 residues. CDR3 nucleotides: TGTGCCAGCAGGCAATCCGGGACAGGGAACACCGGGGAGCTGTTTTTT. It specifies CASRQSGTGNTGELFF.

This clone was observed once. This chain uses TRBV4-2 with TRBJ2-7, with 11 bases that match TRBD1. With 6 bases clipped from V and 0 bases from J, the junction kept 10 bases outside the gene matches. The CDR3 runs 17 residues. Germline V gene lookup returns CDR1 LGHNA and CDR2 YNFKEQ. CDR3 loop: CASRQREGTGGSYEQYF. DNA of the CDR3: TGTGCCAGCAGGCAAAGAGAGGGGACAGGGGGCTCCTACGAGCAGTACTTC.

The genes are TRBV15 and TRBJ1-2; D gene uncertain. Germline V gene lookup returns CDR1 LNHNV and CDR2 YYDKDF (reference sequence). V shed 0 bases and J shed 1 base, with 9 bases lying between them. The CDR3 runs 15 residues. The CDR3 here is CATSRDSTVNYGYTF. The CDR3, as DNA: TGTGCCACCAGCAGAGATAGCACAGTTAACTATGGCTACACCTTC.

The chain employs TRBV27 and TRBJ2-7; 9 bases fit TRBD2. CDR3 length equals 15 residues. Germline CDR1 and CDR2: MNHEY and SMNVEV (reference sequence). V dropped 5 bases and J dropped 0; count of bases not matched to a gene: 5. The CDR3 loop reads CASSQRLADSYEQYF. Here the CDR3 DNA reads TGTGCCAGCAGTCAACGACTAGCGGACTCCTACGAGCAGTACTTC.

The gene calls are TRBV10-3 and TRBJ2-3; D call uncertain. The V end was cut by 10 bases, the J end by 0 bases, with 11 bases between. From germline, CDR1 is ENHRY and CDR2 SYGVKD. CDR3 size: 13 residues. This CDR3 reads CATVQFSTDTQYF. The CDR3 nucleotides read TGTGCCACCGTTCAATTTAGCACAGATACGCAGTATTTT.

The chain recombines TRBV27 with TRBJ1-4; D remains ambiguous. V gave up 4 bases and J gave up 5 bases, with 11 bases separating them. The CDR3 is 14 residues long. Per germline, CDR1 MNHEY and CDR2 SMNVEV (reference sequence). The CDR3: CASSSTWTNEKLFF. CDR3 in DNA: TGTGCCAGCAGTTCGACATGGACGAATGAAAAACTGTTTTTT.